These T cell receptor beta chains were read from a single sample in a study of T-cell memory formation after mild COVID-19. Each CDR3 protein is one row after TCRdb ran MiXCR on the 5' RACE reads. The repertoire includes hundreds of thousands of distinct CDR3 sequences, approximately 18% of them detected once, and more than 10% sits in the top ten. Input material: PBMCs or a T cell subset sorted from them (not recorded which). The receptors come from an adult woman who had mild COVID-19 (a few samples of this study predate the infection). Cell type and time point are not known. The CDR3 runs from the conserved cysteine through the conserved F or W. A D gene is named only where the DNA matches it firmly. Clone size appears in some rows only: once, few, many, or a class for an expanded clone.

>.|TRBJ2-1|TRBV4-3|.
CASSQPAGNEQFF
TGCGCCAGCAGCCAACCAGCCGGCAATGAGCAGTTCTTC
>many|TRBJ2-7|TRBV10-3|TRBD2
CAINGRARSDEQYF
TGTGCCATCAACGGGAGGGCCCGAAGCGACGAGCAGTACTTC
>.|TRBJ1-2|TRBV27|TRBD1
CASSAHRGRFGGYTF
TGTGCCAGCAGTGCACACAGGGGGCGCTTCGGTGGCTACACCTTC
>.|TRBJ2-1|TRBV15|TRBD1
CATSIGQGPYNEQFF
TGTGCCACCAGTATCGGACAGGGTCCTTACAATGAGCAGTTCTTC
>.|TRBJ2-7|TRBV12-3/TRBV12-4|.
CASSPGTELSYEQYF
TGTGCCAGCAGCCCAGGGACCGAACTCTCCTACGAGCAGTACTTC
>few|TRBJ2-7|TRBV20-1|TRBD2
CSARVIAGDYVGEQYF
TGCAGTGCTAGAGTGATAGCGGGAGACTACGTTGGAGAGCAGTACTTC
>.|TRBJ2-7|TRBV7-2|.
CASSPMDSSYEQYF
TGTGCCAGCAGCCCAATGGACAGCTCCTACGAGCAGTACTTC
>.|TRBJ2-1|TRBV24-1|.
CATSEPDRNEQFF
TGTGCCACCAGTGAACCGGACCGGAATGAGCAGTTCTTC
>few|TRBJ1-5|TRBV5-1|.
CASSLGLDTYSNQPQHF
TGCGCCAGCAGCTTGGGGCTGGACACTTATAGCAATCAGCCCCAGCATTTT
>.|TRBJ1-1|TRBV7-3|.
CASSVLRNMNTEAFF
TGTGCCAGCAGCGTACTCCGTAACATGAACACTGAAGCTTTCTTT
>.|TRBJ1-2|TRBV4-3|TRBD1
CASSQVGTGSGYTF
TGCGCCAGCAGCCAAGTAGGGACAGGGAGTGGCTACACCTTC
>.|TRBJ1-4|TRBV2|TRBD1
CASSETGTGVF
TGTGCCAGCAGTGAAACCGGGACAGGGGTCTTT
>.|TRBJ2-7|TRBV5-6|.
CASSWGTTTYEQYF
TGTGCCAGCAGCTGGGGGACAACGACCTACGAGCAGTACTTC
>few|TRBJ2-7|TRBV27|.
CASSLSDRDLYEQYF
TGTGCCAGCAGTTTATCGGACAGAGACCTCTACGAGCAGTACTTC
>.|TRBJ2-7|TRBV4-2|TRBD1
CASSQEVRGLDEQYF
TGTGCCAGCAGCCAAGAAGTCAGGGGGCTCGACGAGCAGTACTTC
>many|TRBJ2-5|TRBV5-1|TRBD1
CASSLVSQGARGETQYF
TGCGCCAGCAGCTTGGTGTCGCAGGGGGCGAGGGGAGAGACCCAGTACTTC
>few|TRBJ1-2|TRBV3-1|.
CASSQPSSRESGYTF
TGTGCCAGCAGCCAACCAAGTAGCAGGGAATCTGGCTACACCTTC
>few|TRBJ2-7|TRBV7-2|.
CASSPPSGWGYEQYF
TGTGCCAGCAGCCCACCGTCGGGGTGGGGCTACGAGCAGTACTTC
>few|TRBJ2-4|TRBV7-8|.
CASSLLLAAKNIQYF
TGTGCCAGCAGCCTGTTACTCGCCGCCAAAAACATTCAGTACTTC
>.|TRBJ1-1|TRBV5-1|TRBD1
CASSLETGGSEAFF
TGCGCCAGCAGCTTGGAAACAGGGGGCTCTGAAGCTTTCTTT
>.|TRBJ1-1|TRBV2|.
CARNPTTEAFF
TGTGCCAGGAACCCCACAACTGAAGCTTTCTTT
>.|TRBJ2-7|TRBV4-2|.
CASSRPEEGSNEQYF
TGTGCCAGCAGCCGGCCAGAGGAAGGTTCCAACGAGCAGTACTTC
>few|TRBJ1-1|TRBV2|TRBD1
CASSTTLGTGIEAFF
TGTGCCAGCAGCACAACACTCGGGACAGGGATTGAAGCTTTCTTT
>few|TRBJ2-1|TRBV5-1|.
CASSPRTFYNEQFF
TGCGCCAGCAGCCCCCGGACTTTTTACAATGAGCAGTTCTTC
>few|TRBJ2-5|TRBV11-2|.
CASSLAGPVGETQYF
TGTGCCAGCAGCTTAGCCGGTCCTGTAGGGGAGACCCAGTACTTC
>many|TRBJ2-1|TRBV5-4|TRBD1
CASSVRQGNNEQFF
TGTGCCAGCAGCGTGAGACAGGGAAACAATGAGCAGTTCTTC
>once|TRBJ1-5|TRBV4-1|TRBD1
CASSQGGGTGDQPQHF
TGCGCCAGCAGCCAAGGGGGTGGGACAGGGGATCAGCCCCAGCATTTT
>few|TRBJ2-7|TRBV12-3/TRBV12-4|TRBD1
CASSTWDRVPGEQYF
TGTGCCAGCAGTACTTGGGACAGGGTCCCGGGAGAGCAGTACTTC
>.|TRBJ1-1|TRBV19|.
CASSMVPGPGGAFF
TGTGCCAGTAGTATGGTGCCAGGGCCAGGAGGGGCTTTCTTT
>.|TRBJ2-4|TRBV11-1|TRBD2
CASSTPRGGETKNIQYF
TGTGCCAGCAGCACCCCCCGGGGGGGCGAAACCAAAAACATTCAGTACTTC
>few|TRBJ2-3|TRBV7-3|TRBD2
CASSSPSGRSNTQYF
TGTGCCAGCAGCTCCCCTAGCGGGAGGAGTAACACGCAGTATTTT
>.|TRBJ2-3|TRBV6-5|.
CATLRGIGDTQYF
TGTGCCACCCTACGGGGGATAGGAGATACGCAGTATTTT
>.|TRBJ1-2|TRBV7-9|TRBD1
CASADRDSLYGYTF
TGTGCCAGCGCAGACCGGGACAGCTTATATGGCTACACCTTC
>once|TRBJ1-5|TRBV10-3|.
CAISESGNRAVSQPQHF
TGTGCCATCAGTGAGTCGGGGAACAGGGCAGTCAGTCAGCCCCAGCATTTT
>few|TRBJ1-1|TRBV24-1|.
CATSASQGTEAFF
TGTGCCACCAGTGCCTCCCAGGGAACTGAAGCTTTCTTT
>few|TRBJ2-1|TRBV19|TRBD2
CASSWSGGEQFF
TGTGCCAGTAGTTGGAGCGGGGGCGAGCAGTTCTTC
>few|TRBJ2-1|TRBV5-1|.
CASSLGGSHNEQFF
TGCGCCAGCAGCTTGGGGGGGTCCCACAATGAGCAGTTCTTC
>few|TRBJ1-2|TRBV19|TRBD1
CASSIGTGNDYGYTF
TGTGCCAGTAGTATCGGGACAGGGAACGACTATGGCTACACCTTC
>few|TRBJ2-5|TRBV3-1|.
CASQGGETQYF
TGTGCCTCTCAAGGGGGAGAGACCCAGTACTTC
>few|TRBJ1-1|TRBV7-9|.
CASSLVGPEAFF
TGTGCCAGCAGCTTAGTAGGGCCTGAAGCTTTCTTT
>.|TRBJ2-7|TRBV27|TRBD1
CASSLQGQGYYEQYF
TGTGCCAGCAGTTTACAGGGACAGGGGTACTACGAGCAGTACTTC